Following are 2 T cell receptor beta chains from one sample sequenced in a study of CD8 T cells in ankylosing spondylitis. TCRdb re-called the 5' RACE reads through MiXCR, storing one row per CDR3 protein. The sample records fewer than 350,000 distinct CDR3 sequences, around 10% being singletons. The specimen sequenced was blood, either unsorted or a sorted T cell fraction (not recorded which). Every receptor here comes from a female donor with ankylosing spondylitis or in good health (not recorded which).

This clonotype was detected ten times or more. The chain is built from TRBV5-1 and TRBJ2-7; maybe TRBD1 (6 bases). The CDR3 length is 15 residues. Germline V gene data show CDR1 as SGHRS and CDR2 as YFSETQ. V dropped 1 base and J dropped 5 bases, with 16 bases sitting between them. For the CDR3, the DNA is TGCGCCAGCAGCTTGACACCGAATCAGGGGAACGAGCAGTACTTC. This translates into CASSLTPNQGNEQYF. Looking up the rest from reference TRBV5-1 and TRBJ2-7 gives the full variable domain: KAGVTQTPRYLIKTRGQQVTLSCSPISGHRSVSWYQQTPGQGLQFLFEYFSETQRNKGNFPGRFSGRQFSNSRSEMNVSTLELGDSALYLCASSLTPNQGNEQYFGPGTRLTVT.

This clonotype was seen many times. This chain's CDR3 is CASSQFREAFF. The CDR3 nucleotides read TGTGCCAGCAGTCAGTTTAGAGAAGCTTTCTTT. V usage is TRBV28 and J usage is TRBJ1-1; no definite D call. CDR1 and CDR2 from the germline V gene are MDHEN and SYDVKM. CDR3 length: 11 amino acids. V lost 5 bases to trimming and J lost 8 bases, with 9 bases between them.